This entry describes one T cell receptor (beta chain). This sample was included in a study of T cells in narcolepsy. Across the study: Donors had narcolepsy type 1 or type 2, or were healthy controls.

Measured with immunoSEQ multiplex PCR; TCRdb has only the in-frame clones, and not every one. This sample carries 20,000 to 25,000 clones, more than 70% of them seen once, and the ten largest clones take under 1.5%. The sample comprised CD45RA- memory CD4+ T cells from PBMCs. This clonotype originated in a human donor with narcolepsy.

CDR3 sequence reads: CASSLHSRIEQFF. As DNA, the CDR3 is TGTGCCAGCAGCTTACACTCGCGGATCGAGCAGTTCTTC. The chain links TRBV7-2 to TRBJ2-1; D is undetermined. The V gene's germline CDR1 is SGHTA and CDR2 FQGNSA. V lost 2 bases and J 10 bases, leaving 12 bases between the germline ends. This CDR3 is 13 amino acids long.